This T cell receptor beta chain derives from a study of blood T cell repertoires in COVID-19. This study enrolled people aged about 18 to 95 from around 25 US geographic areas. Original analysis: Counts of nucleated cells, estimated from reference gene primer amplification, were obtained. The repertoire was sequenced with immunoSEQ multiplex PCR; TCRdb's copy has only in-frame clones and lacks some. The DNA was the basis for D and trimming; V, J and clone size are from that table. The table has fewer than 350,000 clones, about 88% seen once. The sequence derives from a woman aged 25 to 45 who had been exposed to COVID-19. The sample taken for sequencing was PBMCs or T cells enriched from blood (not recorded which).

This CDR3 reads CATNRQGENEAFF. For the CDR3, the DNA is TGTGCCACCAATCGACAGGGCGAGAATGAAGCTTTCTTT. V gene TRBV28 combines with J gene TRBJ1-1, with 7 bases identical to TRBD1. The CDR3 is 13 amino acids. CDR1 and CDR2 (germline): MDHEN, SYDVKM. Trimming at V came to 10 bases and at J to 7 bases, leaving 12 bases not matched to a gene.